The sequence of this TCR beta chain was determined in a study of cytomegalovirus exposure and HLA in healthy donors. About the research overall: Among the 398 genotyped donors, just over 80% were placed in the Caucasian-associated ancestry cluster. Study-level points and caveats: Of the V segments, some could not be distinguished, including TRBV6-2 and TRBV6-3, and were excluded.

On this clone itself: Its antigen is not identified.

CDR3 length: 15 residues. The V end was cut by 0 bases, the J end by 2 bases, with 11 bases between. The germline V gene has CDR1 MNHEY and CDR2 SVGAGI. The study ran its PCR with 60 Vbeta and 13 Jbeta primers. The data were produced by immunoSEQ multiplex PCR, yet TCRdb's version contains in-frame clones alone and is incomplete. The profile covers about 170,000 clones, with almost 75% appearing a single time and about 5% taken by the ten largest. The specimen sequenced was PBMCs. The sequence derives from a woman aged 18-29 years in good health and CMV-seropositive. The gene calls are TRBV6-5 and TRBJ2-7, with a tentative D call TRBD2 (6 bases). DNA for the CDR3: TGTGCCAGCAGTTACTCCGATGGAGGGGCCTACGAGCAGTACTTC. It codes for CASSYSDGGAYEQYF.